This is a list of T cell receptor beta chains from one sample in a study of T cells in Graves' hyperthyroidism and ophthalmopathy. TCRdb re-derived calls from the multiplex PCR reads in MiXCR, one entry per CDR3 protein. The data contain 300,000 to 450,000 distinct CDR3 sequences, less than 15% of them singletons. The specimen sequenced was blood. The receptors come from a man in his thirties or forties with Graves' hyperthyroidism that later progressed to Graves' ophthalmopathy. Both conserved end residues are part of each CDR3. A D gene is named only where the DNA matches it firmly. Size tells how often a clone was seen (once, few, many) or the class of an expanded clone, and some rows leave it out.

CDR3aa: CACQQGGNQPQHF
CDR3nt: TGTGCCTGCCAACAGGGTGGGAATCAGCCCCAGCATTTT
d_gene: NA
j_gene: TRBJ1-5
abundance: many
v_gene: TRBV30

CDR3aa: CASSPGNNQPQHF
CDR3nt: TGTGCCAGCTCACCAGGGAACAATCAGCCCCAGCATTTT
d_gene: NA
j_gene: TRBJ1-5
abundance: many
v_gene: TRBV18

CDR3aa: CASSSKEGKLVKNIQYF
CDR3nt: TGTGCCAGCAGCTCTAAGGAGGGCAAGTTAGTCAAAAACATTCAGTACTTC
d_gene: NA
j_gene: TRBJ2-4
abundance: NA
v_gene: TRBV7-9

CDR3aa: CSARSDGSWSYGYTF
CDR3nt: TGCAGTGCTAGGTCGGATGGGAGTTGGAGCTATGGCTACACCTTC
d_gene: NA
j_gene: TRBJ1-2
abundance: many
v_gene: TRBV20-1

CDR3aa: CAILVSTGRGNTEAFF
CDR3nt: TGTGCCATACTCGTTTCGACAGGTCGGGGGAACACTGAAGCTTTCTTT
d_gene: NA
j_gene: TRBJ1-1
abundance: once
v_gene: TRBV28

CDR3aa: CASSRRPENTGELFF
CDR3nt: TGTGCCAGCAGTCGCCGACCCGAAAACACCGGGGAGCTGTTTTTT
d_gene: NA
j_gene: TRBJ2-2
abundance: few
v_gene: TRBV12-3/TRBV12-4

CDR3aa: CASRTGTILETQYF
CDR3nt: TGTGCCAGCAGGACCGGGACTATCTTGGAGACCCAGTACTTC
d_gene: TRBD2
j_gene: TRBJ2-5
abundance: many
v_gene: TRBV11-3

CDR3aa: CASSFQRHENTEAFF
CDR3nt: TGTGCCAGCAGTTTTCAACGACACGAGAACACTGAAGCTTTCTTT
d_gene: NA
j_gene: TRBJ1-1
abundance: few
v_gene: TRBV27

CDR3aa: CASSQDYGGNTIYF
CDR3nt: TGTGCCAGCAGCCAAGATTACGGGGGAAACACCATATATTTT
d_gene: NA
j_gene: TRBJ1-3
abundance: few
v_gene: TRBV3-1

CDR3aa: CASSTRGTGVRHTDTQYF
CDR3nt: TGTGCCAGCAGTACCCGTGGGACAGGGGTGCGCCACACAGATACGCAGTATTTT
d_gene: TRBD1
j_gene: TRBJ2-3
abundance: NA
v_gene: TRBV28

CDR3aa: CASSQLTGGAYTSPLHF
CDR3nt: TGCGCCAGCAGCCAATTGACAGGGGGCGCTTACACTTCACCCCTCCACTTT
d_gene: TRBD1
j_gene: TRBJ1-6
abundance: few
v_gene: TRBV4-1

CDR3aa: CASSIRGTGGSPLHF
CDR3nt: TGTGCCAGTAGTATCCGTGGGACAGGGGGTTCACCCCTCCACTTT
d_gene: TRBD1
j_gene: TRBJ1-6
abundance: NA
v_gene: TRBV19

CDR3aa: CSAGQLSTDTQYF
CDR3nt: TGCAGCGCCGGACAACTTAGCACAGATACGCAGTATTTT
d_gene: NA
j_gene: TRBJ2-3
abundance: few
v_gene: TRBV29-1

CDR3aa: CASSSSWSGGTNTGELFF
CDR3nt: TGTGCCAGCAGTTCCTCCTGGAGCGGGGGAACGAACACCGGGGAGCTGTTTTTT
d_gene: TRBD2
j_gene: TRBJ2-2
abundance: many
v_gene: TRBV12-3/TRBV12-4

CDR3aa: CSAREGGGAVDTQYF
CDR3nt: TGCAGTGCTAGAGAAGGCGGGGGGGCCGTAGATACGCAGTATTTT
d_gene: TRBD2
j_gene: TRBJ2-3
abundance: NA
v_gene: TRBV20-1

CDR3aa: CSAFGLAGGVYEQYF
CDR3nt: TGCAGTGCTTTCGGACTAGCGGGGGGGGTGTACGAGCAGTACTTC
d_gene: TRBD2
j_gene: TRBJ2-7
abundance: many
v_gene: TRBV20-1

CDR3aa: CAISGQGLEGYTF
CDR3nt: TGTGCCATCAGTGGACAGGGTCTAGAGGGCTACACCTTC
d_gene: TRBD1
j_gene: TRBJ1-2
abundance: many
v_gene: TRBV10-3

CDR3aa: CASSVGTAAGQPQHF
CDR3nt: TGTGCCAGCAGCGTAGGGACAGCCGCCGGTCAGCCCCAGCATTTT
d_gene: TRBD1
j_gene: TRBJ1-5
abundance: many
v_gene: TRBV7-9

CDR3aa: CATSREPGQNTEAFF
CDR3nt: TGTGCCACCAGCAGAGAACCAGGTCAGAACACTGAAGCTTTCTTT
d_gene: NA
j_gene: TRBJ1-1
abundance: many
v_gene: TRBV15

CDR3aa: CATSREVGQGAYEQYF
CDR3nt: TGTGCCACCAGCAGAGAAGTCGGACAGGGGGCGTATGAGCAGTACTTC
d_gene: TRBD1
j_gene: TRBJ2-7
abundance: NA
v_gene: TRBV15

CDR3aa: CASSSPEEVGEKLFF
CDR3nt: TGTGCCAGCAGTTCGCCGGAGGAGGTGGGAGAAAAACTGTTTTTT
d_gene: NA
j_gene: TRBJ1-4
abundance: NA
v_gene: TRBV6-2/TRBV6-3

CDR3aa: CASSQELGVVAQYF
CDR3nt: TGCGCCAGCAGCCAAGAACTTGGCGTTGTCGCGCAGTACTTC
d_gene: NA
j_gene: TRBJ2-5
abundance: NA
v_gene: TRBV4-1

CDR3aa: CASSPQQGKQPQHF
CDR3nt: TGTGCCAGTAGTCCTCAACAGGGAAAGCAGCCCCAGCATTTT
d_gene: NA
j_gene: TRBJ1-5
abundance: NA
v_gene: TRBV19

CDR3aa: CAWSIGYEQYF
CDR3nt: TGTGCCTGGAGTATCGGTTACGAGCAGTACTTC
d_gene: NA
j_gene: TRBJ2-7
abundance: NA
v_gene: TRBV30

CDR3aa: CASSLAQGPEEKLFF
CDR3nt: TGCGCCAGCAGCTTGGCCCAGGGCCCCGAAGAAAAACTGTTTTTT
d_gene: NA
j_gene: TRBJ1-4
abundance: NA
v_gene: TRBV5-1

CDR3aa: CASRVRDGAYEQYF
CDR3nt: TGCGCCAGCAGGGTTCGGGACGGGGCCTACGAGCAGTACTTC
d_gene: NA
j_gene: TRBJ2-7
abundance: many
v_gene: TRBV5-1

CDR3aa: CASSYGYREQNTIYF
CDR3nt: TGTGCCAGCAGTTACGGATACAGGGAGCAAAACACCATATATTTT
d_gene: NA
j_gene: TRBJ1-3
abundance: few
v_gene: TRBV6-6

CDR3aa: CASSFSHRSPGYTF
CDR3nt: TGTGCCAGCAGTTTCTCACACAGATCGCCCGGCTACACCTTC
d_gene: NA
j_gene: TRBJ1-2
abundance: many
v_gene: TRBV27

CDR3aa: CASSEGTFRGGGYTF
CDR3nt: TGTGCCAGCAGTGAAGGGACCTTCAGGGGAGGTGGCTACACCTTC
d_gene: NA
j_gene: TRBJ1-2
abundance: many
v_gene: TRBV6-1

CDR3aa: CASSFSGGLYNSPLHF
CDR3nt: TGTGCCAGCAGTTTTTCAGGGGGACTCTATAATTCACCCCTCCACTTT
d_gene: TRBD1
j_gene: TRBJ1-6
abundance: many
v_gene: TRBV28

CDR3aa: CASSLGTGGGGYGYTF
CDR3nt: TGTGCCAGCAGTTTGGGGACAGGGGGCGGTGGCTATGGCTACACCTTC
d_gene: TRBD1
j_gene: TRBJ1-2
abundance: many
v_gene: TRBV27

CDR3aa: CSASYSGSENIQYF
CDR3nt: TGCAGTGCTAGTTATTCAGGATCAGAGAACATTCAGTACTTC
d_gene: NA
j_gene: TRBJ2-4
abundance: many
v_gene: TRBV20-1

CDR3aa: CASSAGDKVSTDTQYF
CDR3nt: TGCGCCAGCAGTGCGGGGGACAAAGTTAGCACAGATACGCAGTATTTT
d_gene: NA
j_gene: TRBJ2-3
abundance: many
v_gene: TRBV5-1

CDR3aa: CASSRLGNSNQPQHF
CDR3nt: TGTGCCAGCAGCCGGCTCGGTAATAGCAATCAGCCCCAGCATTTT
d_gene: NA
j_gene: TRBJ1-5
abundance: many
v_gene: TRBV28

CDR3aa: CASSWTVYEQYF
CDR3nt: TGTGCCAGCAGTTGGACAGTGTACGAGCAGTACTTC
d_gene: NA
j_gene: TRBJ2-7
abundance: many
v_gene: TRBV11-2

CDR3aa: CASSRHEETQYF
CDR3nt: TGTGCCAGCAGCAGACACGAAGAGACCCAGTACTTC
d_gene: NA
j_gene: TRBJ2-5
abundance: NA
v_gene: TRBV2

CDR3aa: CASISGQGHQPQHF
CDR3nt: TGTGCCAGCATTTCAGGTCAGGGCCACCAGCCCCAGCATTTT
d_gene: NA
j_gene: TRBJ1-5
abundance: many
v_gene: TRBV28

CDR3aa: CASSTRETQYF
CDR3nt: TGTGCCAGCAGCACCCGGGAGACCCAGTACTTC
d_gene: NA
j_gene: TRBJ2-5
abundance: many
v_gene: TRBV12-3/TRBV12-4

CDR3aa: CASSSASTDTQYF
CDR3nt: TGTGCCAGCAGTTCAGCGAGCACAGATACGCAGTATTTT
d_gene: NA
j_gene: TRBJ2-3
abundance: NA
v_gene: TRBV27

CDR3aa: CASSDYRGNTIYF
CDR3nt: TGTGCCAGCAGTGACTATAGGGGAAACACCATATATTTT
d_gene: NA
j_gene: TRBJ1-3
abundance: many
v_gene: TRBV2

CDR3aa: CASSSRGQGSDTQYF
CDR3nt: TGTGCCAGCAGCTCTAGGGGACAGGGGTCAGATACGCAGTATTTT
d_gene: TRBD1
j_gene: TRBJ2-3
abundance: few
v_gene: TRBV7-3

CDR3aa: CASSYLRGGGETQYF
CDR3nt: TGTGCCAGCAGTTACCTACGAGGGGGTGGAGAGACCCAGTACTTC
d_gene: NA
j_gene: TRBJ2-5
abundance: few
v_gene: TRBV6-6

CDR3aa: CASSETPDSSREKLFF
CDR3nt: TGTGCCAGCAGTGAAACCCCGGACAGCTCGAGGGAAAAACTGTTTTTT
d_gene: NA
j_gene: TRBJ1-4
abundance: many
v_gene: TRBV6-1

CDR3aa: CASSPRDRGSNEQFF
CDR3nt: TGTGCCAGCAGCCCGCGGGACAGGGGTAGCAATGAGCAGTTCTTC
d_gene: TRBD1
j_gene: TRBJ2-1
abundance: NA
v_gene: TRBV11-1

CDR3aa: CASSSGISSTDTQYF
CDR3nt: TGTGCCAGCAGCTCAGGAATTTCTAGCACAGATACGCAGTATTTT
d_gene: NA
j_gene: TRBJ2-3
abundance: many
v_gene: TRBV28

CDR3aa: CASSNTRQVADYGYTF
CDR3nt: TGTGCCAGCAGTAACACAAGACAGGTTGCGGACTATGGCTACACCTTC
d_gene: NA
j_gene: TRBJ1-2
abundance: many
v_gene: TRBV6-5

CDR3aa: CASSPALSYNEQFF
CDR3nt: TGTGCCAGCAGCCCGGCCCTTTCCTACAATGAGCAGTTCTTC
d_gene: NA
j_gene: TRBJ2-1
abundance: few
v_gene: TRBV7-9

CDR3aa: CAISESGRSGELFF
CDR3nt: TGTGCCATCAGTGAGTCTGGGAGGTCCGGGGAGCTGTTTTTT
d_gene: NA
j_gene: TRBJ2-2
abundance: few
v_gene: TRBV10-3

CDR3aa: CASSLGRMFLTGANVLTF
CDR3nt: TGTGCCAGCAGCTTGGGCAGAATGTTTCTCACTGGGGCCAACGTCCTGACTTTC
d_gene: NA
j_gene: TRBJ2-6
abundance: NA
v_gene: TRBV7-9

CDR3aa: CATSTRDRDLPLHF
CDR3nt: TGTGCCACCTCGACCCGGGACAGGGATCTGCCCCTCCACTTT
d_gene: TRBD1
j_gene: TRBJ1-6
abundance: NA
v_gene: TRBV12-3/TRBV12-4

CDR3aa: CASSLNGGRTTGELFF
CDR3nt: TGTGCCAGCAGCTTAAACGGCGGTAGAACGACCGGGGAGCTGTTTTTT
d_gene: NA
j_gene: TRBJ2-2
abundance: many
v_gene: TRBV7-6

CDR3aa: CASSYGTATYEQYF
CDR3nt: TGTGCCAGCAGCTACGGGACGGCTACTTACGAGCAGTACTTC
d_gene: NA
j_gene: TRBJ2-7
abundance: many
v_gene: TRBV5-8

CDR3aa: CASSRDRDSYEQYF
CDR3nt: TGTGCCAGCAGCCGGGACAGGGACTCCTACGAGCAGTACTTC
d_gene: TRBD1
j_gene: TRBJ2-7
abundance: NA
v_gene: TRBV5-4

CDR3aa: CASSHQYRGLHEQYF
CDR3nt: TGTGCCAGCAGCCACCAATACAGGGGCCTCCACGAGCAGTACTTC
d_gene: TRBD1
j_gene: TRBJ2-7
abundance: NA
v_gene: TRBV3-1

CDR3aa: CASSISPNSNQPQHF
CDR3nt: TGTGCCAGTAGTATATCTCCCAATAGCAATCAGCCCCAGCATTTT
d_gene: NA
j_gene: TRBJ1-5
abundance: NA
v_gene: TRBV19

CDR3aa: CASSPQGKDTGELFF
CDR3nt: TGTGCCAGCAGTCCACAGGGGAAGGACACCGGGGAGCTGTTTTTT
d_gene: TRBD1
j_gene: TRBJ2-2
abundance: many
v_gene: TRBV7-9

CDR3aa: CASTNPGTGSYEQYF
CDR3nt: TGTGCCAGCACCAACCCCGGGACAGGGTCCTACGAGCAGTACTTC
d_gene: TRBD1
j_gene: TRBJ2-7
abundance: many
v_gene: TRBV11-3

CDR3aa: CASSSGQGSSIQYF
CDR3nt: TGTGCCAGCAGTTCGGGACAGGGGTCGTCCATTCAGTACTTC
d_gene: TRBD1
j_gene: TRBJ2-4
abundance: NA
v_gene: TRBV27